Below, 3 T cell receptor beta chains from the same sample are listed, as sequenced in a study of metastatic and nonmetastatic thyroid tumors. TCRdb re-clonotyped the PCR reads through MiXCR. The table includes 70,000 or so clones, around 14% detected once. Every patient underwent thyroid surgery untreated. The sample taken for sequencing was blood. Receptors were obtained from a male donor with papillary thyroid cancer or a benign thyroid nodule (not recorded which). Some clones in this sample may be carry-over from other donors' samples.

The CDR3 DNA follows: TGTGCCAACATCCCGGGACAGGGTAGAGGGCAGTACTTC. It yields the protein CANIPGQGRGQYF. The chain uses TRBV28 and TRBJ2-7, with 9 bases aligning to TRBD1. Germline V gene lookup returns CDR1 MDHEN and CDR2 SYDVKM. The CDR3 runs to 13 residues. The V gene end was trimmed by 10 bases and the J gene end by 9 bases; junction bases not matched to a gene: 13.

The table lists this clone with many counts. The sample contains more than one DNA sequence encoding this CDR3. V gene TRBV7-2 combines with J gene TRBJ2-7; 9 positions match TRBD1. The V gene's germline CDR1 is SGHTA and CDR2 FQGNSA. The CDR3 is made up of 17 amino acids. The junction had 10 bases not matched to a gene; V was cut back by 4 bases and J by 0 bases. The CDR3 bases are TGTGCCAGCAGCTCCCCGGACAGGGGACTTCCCTCCTACGAGCAGTACTTC. It specifies CASSSPDRGLPSYEQYF. Complete variable domain (other parts from reference TRBV7-2 and TRBJ2-7): GAGVSQSPSNKVTEKGKDVELRCDPISGHTALYWYRQSLGQGLEFLIYFQGNSAPDKSGLPSDRFSAERTGGSVSTLTIQRTQQEDSAVYLCASSSPDRGLPSYEQYFGPGTRLTVT.

This clone was recorded at least ten times. This chain uses TRBV9 with TRBJ2-5, with TRBD1 matching 7 bases. The CDR3 consists of 13 residues. The germline CDR1 and CDR2 sequences are SGDLS and YYNGEE. The junction had 4 bases not matched to a gene; V was cut back by 4 bases and J by 4 bases. CDR3 protein: CASSPRQGETQYF. The CDR3 DNA is TGTGCCAGCAGCCCTCGACAGGGAGAGACCCAGTACTTC.